This T cell receptor beta chain was observed in a study of blood T cell repertoires in COVID-19. This clone was picked up one time. The trim removed 0 bases at V and 4 bases at J, leaving 2 bases unmatched. This CDR3 region has 15 residues. Germline lookup yields CDR1 MNHEY and CDR2 SVGAGI. Using immunoSEQ multiplex PCR, the repertoire was profiled, and TCRdb retains in-frame clones only, with some absent. The sample has approximately 340,000 clones; approximately 91% are singletons. The V call is TRBV6-5, the J call TRBJ1-2; 10 bases are a match to TRBD1. This TCR came from a woman between 40 and 55 years old who had been exposed to COVID-19. Sequenced: PBMCs or T cells enriched from blood (not recorded which). The CDR3 region is CASSYSGQGTYGYTF. The DNA of the CDR3 is TGTGCCAGCAGTTACTCGGGACAGGGGACCTATGGCTACACCTTC.